Listed below are T cell receptor beta chains from one sample, sequenced in a study of tumor and adjacent non-tumor tissue in lung cancer. MiXCR, applied by TCRdb to the multiplex PCR reads, yields one record per CDR3 protein. The sample shows about 82,000 distinct CDR3 sequences, more than 60% of them seen only once. The sample taken for sequencing was lung tumor tissue. Source of these receptors: a woman in her forties or fifties with non-small cell lung cancer. The CDR3 runs from the conserved cysteine through the conserved F or W. Fields, in order: D gene, V gene, CDR3 protein. The D gene is left open where the match is weak.

D: TRBD2; V: TRBV11-2; CDR3: CVSSLEAGGHNEQFF
D: .; V: TRBV29-1; CDR3: CSIPGATNNEQFF
D: .; V: TRBV6-6; CDR3: CPSSNTDTQYF
D: .; V: TRBV11-2; CDR3: CVSGPWGRKNTEAFF
D: .; V: TRBV5-1; CDR3: CANSPFFDRAYIEQFF
D: .; V: TRBV7-8; CDR3: CASSSYDRGFNQPQYF
D: TRBD1; V: TRBV6-1; CDR3: CASSSAPGQGTDTQYF
D: TRBD2; V: TRBV5-1; CDR3: CASSLARGRRTGELFF
D: TRBD2; V: TRBV11-3; CDR3: CASSLAGGTRELLF
D: .; V: TRBV10-1; CDR3: CASSDLYIGELFF
D: TRBD2; V: TRBV19; CDR3: CASSSGTSGNTGELFF
D: TRBD1; V: TRBV11-2; CDR3: CASRTGTGRTYKHYF
D: .; V: TRBV4-1; CDR3: CVSSQAPGSNQPQHF
D: TRBD2; V: TRBV5-1; CDR3: CASSLTPGGGEIQYF
D: TRBD2; V: TRBV7-6; CDR3: CASSLEETSGTDTQYF
D: .; V: TRBV12-3/TRBV12-4; CDR3: CASSLRRGVGHEKLFF
D: .; V: TRBV5-1; CDR3: CASSPAPEANVLTF
D: .; V: TRBV12-3/TRBV12-4; CDR3: CASSFPLIPQEAQYF